The 5 T cell receptor beta chains reported below all come from one sample, sequenced in a study of T cell responses to AZD1222 COVID-19 vaccine. This table comes from immunoSEQ multiplex PCR, and its TCRdb copy is limited to in-frame clones, with some not included. In the table there are 250,000 or so clones, 85% to 95% of which are singletons. The source material was peripheral blood, sampled on day 0 of AZD1222 vaccination. Every receptor here comes from an adult in good health.

The chain recombines TRBV2 with TRBJ1-4; tentatively, D is TRBD1 (5 bases). The CDR3 runs 17 residues. In germline, CDR1 is SNHLY, CDR2 FYNNEI. The V end lost 4 bases, the J end lost 3 bases, and 18 bases lay between the germline ends. DNA for the CDR3: TGTGCCAGCAGTGTCTCAGGGCCCTCGATGGCTAATGAAAAACTGTTTTTT. Translating gives CASSVSGPSMANEKLFF.

The chain links TRBV11-2 to TRBJ2-7; unclear D gene. This CDR3 has 12 amino acids. V lost 0 bases to trimming and J lost 3 bases, with 3 bases between them. CDR1 is SGHAT, CDR2 FQNNGV, per germline. Written as DNA, the CDR3 is TGTGCCAGCAGCTTAGAAGGCTACGAGCAGTACTTC. This codes for CASSLEGYEQYF.

The rearrangement links TRBV6-4 to TRBJ2-1; D gene uncertain. From germline, CDR1 is MRHNA and CDR2 SNTAGT. This CDR3 spans 13 amino acids. Trimming took off 2 bases at V and 7 bases at J, with 9 bases between the two ends. In DNA form, the CDR3 reads TGTGCCAGCAGTGACAAGAGCGAGAATGAGCAGTTCTTC. Translating it yields CASSDKSENEQFF.

This chain joins TRBV2 and TRBJ1-6, with 8 bases identical to TRBD1. The V gene end was trimmed by 6 bases and the J gene end by 10 bases; junction bases not matched to a gene: 8. Germline CDR1 SNHLY, CDR2 FYNNEI. This CDR3 has 14 amino acids. CDR3 in amino acids: CASSVGDRNSPLHF. The CDR3 nucleotides read TGTGCCAGCAGCGTAGGGGACAGGAACTCACCCCTCCACTTT. The variable domain in full, with the rest retrieved from reference TRBV2 and TRBJ1-6, is EPEVTQTPSHQVTQMGQEVILRCVPISNHLYFYWYRQILGQKVEFLVSFYNNEISEKSEIFDDQFSVERPDGSNFTLKIRSTKLEDSAMYFCASSVGDRNSPLHFGNGTRLTVT.

This chain links TRBV19 with TRBJ1-5; D call uncertain. Trimming pared 1 base from V and 1 base from J, leaving 5 bases between. The CDR3 contains 14 residues. Per the germline V gene, CDR1 is LNHDA and CDR2 is SQIVND (reference sequence). The CDR3 bases are TGTGCCAGTAGTATAGGTCTGAGCAATCAGCCCCAGCATTTT. Translating gives CASSIGLSNQPQHF.